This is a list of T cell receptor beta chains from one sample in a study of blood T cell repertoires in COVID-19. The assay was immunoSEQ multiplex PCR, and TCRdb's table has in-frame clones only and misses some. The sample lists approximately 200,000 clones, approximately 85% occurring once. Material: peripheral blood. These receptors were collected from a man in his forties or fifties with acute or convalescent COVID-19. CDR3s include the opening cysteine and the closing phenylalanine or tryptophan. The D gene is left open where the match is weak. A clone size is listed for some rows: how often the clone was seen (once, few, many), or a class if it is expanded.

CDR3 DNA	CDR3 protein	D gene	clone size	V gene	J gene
TGCGCCAGCAGCCGAGGGACAGGGCAGGCACCCCTCCACTTT	CASSRGTGQAPLHF	TRBD1	.	TRBV5-1	TRBJ1-6
TGTGCCAGCAGTGACTTAGGGGCGGGGGGCCTCAAGACCCAGTACTTC	CASSDLGAGGLKTQYF	TRBD2	.	TRBV27	TRBJ2-5
TGCAGCGTTGAAGGGGCCCAAGGTCGAGCTTTCTTT	CSVEGAQGRAFF	.	.	TRBV29-1	TRBJ1-1
TGCGCCAGCAGCCAAGAGTGGGAGGCCGAGGCAGGGAGCTATGGCTACACCTTC	CASSQEWEAEAGSYGYTF	.	.	TRBV4-3	TRBJ1-2
TGTGCCAGCAGCTTCGGGTCTAGCGGGGTGACAGATACGCAGTATTTT	CASSFGSSGVTDTQYF	TRBD2	.	TRBV11-1	TRBJ2-3
TGTGCCAGCAGTCTCGGACAGGGTCGGGAGTTCTTC	CASSLGQGREFF	TRBD1	.	TRBV12-3/TRBV12-4	TRBJ2-1
TGTGCCAGCAGCCAAGATCGGAGGACAGCGTATGGCTACACCTTC	CASSQDRRTAYGYTF	.	.	TRBV4-2	TRBJ1-2
TGTGCCTGGAGTTCGGGGGGAACTGGAAACACCATATATTTT	CAWSSGGTGNTIYF	.	.	TRBV30	TRBJ1-3
TGTGCCAGCAGCGGCAGAGGATCCGCGGGAGCTTTCTTT	CASSGRGSAGAFF	.	.	TRBV7-2	TRBJ1-1
TGTGCCAGCTCAGAAGGACAGGGGTATGGCTACACCTTC	CASSEGQGYGYTF	TRBD1	.	TRBV18	TRBJ1-2
TGTGCCAGCAGCCAAAAGAGGCAAGATAATGAAAAACTGTTTTTT	CASSQKRQDNEKLFF	.	.	TRBV3-1/TRBV3-2	TRBJ1-4
TGTGCCAGCAGCGAATCTTGGGCGGGAAACACCATATATTTT	CASSESWAGNTIYF	.	.	TRBV2	TRBJ1-3
TGTGCCAGCAGCTTAGGACAGGGGGATTATCCTTATGGCTACACCTTC	CASSLGQGDYPYGYTF	TRBD1	.	TRBV11-2	TRBJ1-2
TGCGCCAGCAGCCAAGGGGTGGGAGGGTTTCATGAAAAACTGTTTTTT	CASSQGVGGFHEKLFF	.	few	TRBV4-1	TRBJ1-4
TGTGCCAGCTCACGCAACCAGGGGACCCAAGAGACCCAGTACTTC	CASSRNQGTQETQYF	.	.	TRBV18	TRBJ2-5
TGTGCCAGCAGTCCCGGGACAGGGGGCCGGTCACCCCTCCACTTT	CASSPGTGGRSPLHF	TRBD1	.	TRBV28	TRBJ1-6
TGTGCCACCAGCAGAGATCTAGGCGGGGAAGCTTTCTTT	CATSRDLGGEAFF	.	.	TRBV15	TRBJ1-1
TGTGCCAGCAGTCTGGGGACAGGGGGTGGCTACACCTTC	CASSLGTGGGYTF	TRBD1	once	TRBV6-6	TRBJ1-2
TGCGCCAGCAGCTTGTGGGCGGGTCTGGAAAACACTGAAGCTTTCTTT	CASSLWAGLENTEAFF	.	.	TRBV5-1	TRBJ1-1
TGTGCCAGCAGTTACAGGAGAAATGAGCAGTTCTTC	CASSYRRNEQFF	.	few	TRBV6-2/TRBV6-3	TRBJ2-1
TGTGCCAGCAGCCACCCACAGGGGGAAACTAATTCACCCCTCCACTTT	CASSHPQGETNSPLHF	TRBD1	.	TRBV3-1/TRBV3-2	TRBJ1-6
TGTGCCAGCAGCTTCAGGGGGCTCACCGGGGAGCTGTTTTTT	CASSFRGLTGELFF	TRBD1	few	TRBV5-6	TRBJ2-2
TGTGCCAGCAGCGCCTTGGGACAGGGTATAGACACTGAAGCTTTCTTT	CASSALGQGIDTEAFF	TRBD1	few	TRBV7-9	TRBJ1-1
TGTGCCAGCAGTTTATATAGGACAGTGAACACTGAAGCTTTCTTT	CASSLYRTVNTEAFF	.	.	TRBV28	TRBJ1-1
TGTGCCAGCAGCGTAGAGGCCGGGGGGGCAGGAGATACGCAGTATTTT	CASSVEAGGAGDTQYF	TRBD2	few	TRBV9	TRBJ2-3
TGTGCCAGCAGCGAATGGACTAGCGACTACAATGAGCAGTTCTTC	CASSEWTSDYNEQFF	TRBD2	.	TRBV9	TRBJ2-1
TGTGCCAGCAGCCCCGTTTTAGGAGCTAACTATGGCTACACCTTC	CASSPVLGANYGYTF	.	.	TRBV7-2	TRBJ1-2
TGCGCCAGCAGCTTTCAGGGTTCCTACAATGAGCAGTTCTTC	CASSFQGSYNEQFF	.	.	TRBV5-1	TRBJ2-1
TGTGCCATCTCTCCTTCGGGACAGGGGGCATACTGGGAGACCCAGTACTTC	CAISPSGQGAYWETQYF	TRBD1	.	TRBV10-3	TRBJ2-5
TGTGCCAGTAGTATATCGCCAGTTGTCTTAAACACTGAAGCTTTCTTT	CASSISPVVLNTEAFF	.	.	TRBV19	TRBJ1-1
TGCGCCAGCAGCTTGCGGGGGGCAGATAAGGCTGGAAACACCATATATTTT	CASSLRGADKAGNTIYF	.	.	TRBV5-1	TRBJ1-3
TGTGCCAGCAGCGACAGATTCGACAATGAGCAGTTCTTC	CASSDRFDNEQFF	.	once	TRBV9	TRBJ2-1
TGTGCCAGCAGCCCCGACGGGATTGGAAACACCATATATTTT	CASSPDGIGNTIYF	.	.	TRBV7-9	TRBJ1-3
TGTGCCAGCAGTGAAGAAGATTGTTGTCGGGACAGGACCACTGGAAACACCATATATTTT	CASSEEDCCRDRTTGNTIYF	TRBD1	.	TRBV2	TRBJ1-3
TGTGCCAGCAGGGTAAGACAGGCCCACTACGAGCAGTACTTC	CASRVRQAHYEQYF	.	once	TRBV28	TRBJ2-7
TGTGCCAGCAGCGTAGGGGCAGAAAGCTCCTACGAGCAGTACTTC	CASSVGAESSYEQYF	.	.	TRBV9	TRBJ2-7
TGTGCCAGCAGTTCCCCGGGGGGGGGACACGAGCAGTACTTC	CASSSPGGGHEQYF	TRBD2	.	TRBV28	TRBJ2-7
TGTGCCCTCCTAAGGACAGGGGTTGATGCCGGGGAGCTGTTTTTT	CALLRTGVDAGELFF	TRBD1	once	TRBV6-5	TRBJ2-2
TGTGCCAGCAGCCCTCAGGTAGCGGGAATCTACGAGCAGTACTTC	CASSPQVAGIYEQYF	TRBD2	.	TRBV11-2	TRBJ2-7
TGTGCCAGTAGCCCCACAGGGAGGGGTGAAAAACTGTTTTTT	CASSPTGRGEKLFF	.	.	TRBV19	TRBJ1-4
TGTGCCAGCAGTATAGGACAGAGTAATGGCTACACCTTC	CASSIGQSNGYTF	.	.	TRBV28	TRBJ1-2
TGCGCCAGCAGCGGCCGGGGGTACGGCGATACGCAGTATTTT	CASSGRGYGDTQYF	.	.	TRBV5-1	TRBJ2-3
TGTGCCAGCAGTCCTCCGGGGACAGGGTTCAAGGAGCAGTACTTC	CASSPPGTGFKEQYF	TRBD1	.	TRBV7-9	TRBJ2-7
TGTGCCAGCAGTTCCCCGGGAGGGACTATTACCTACGAGCAGTACTTC	CASSSPGGTITYEQYF	TRBD2	few	TRBV6-5	TRBJ2-7
TGTGCCAGCCGACAGGGACGGGCAACTAATGAAAAACTGTTTTTT	CASRQGRATNEKLFF	TRBD1	few	TRBV6-5	TRBJ1-4
TGCGCCAGCAGGTTTCAAACCACGGTGAACACTGAAGCTTTCTTT	CASRFQTTVNTEAFF	.	.	TRBV5-1	TRBJ1-1
TGTGCCAGCAGCTTGGGACTAGCGGGGGGGCCGGAAGAGACCCAGTACTTC	CASSLGLAGGPEETQYF	TRBD2	once	TRBV13	TRBJ2-5
TGTGCCAGCAGTTTTCTCCCGTATCAGCCCCAGCATTTT	CASSFLPYQPQHF	.	.	TRBV27	TRBJ1-5
TGTGCCAGCAGCTCCGGGACAGGGGGCAATCAGCCCCAGCATTTT	CASSSGTGGNQPQHF	TRBD1	.	TRBV5-6	TRBJ1-5